What follows are 21 T cell receptor beta chains derived from one specimen sequenced in a study of tumor-infiltrating lymphocytes in primary liver carcinoma. Investigators took RNA and DNA out together from 20-30 mg of unsorted bulk tissue. Synthesis of TCR beta cDNA was carried out from 500 ng total RNA with a constant-region primer. What produced the TCR beta libraries was three nested multiplex PCR rounds using slightly modified ARM-PCR. A C-beta reverse primer and TRBV1-TRBV30 forward primers served in each of the first two PCR rounds, at 10 cycles apiece. TCRdb independently ran MiXCR on the multiplex PCR reads; one entry per CDR3 protein. The sample records over 75,000 distinct CDR3 sequences, just under 70% being singletons. Specimen: tumor-adjacent normal liver tissue. All receptors derive from a man aged 40-55 years with primary liver carcinoma and hepatitis B virus infection.

Regarding this clonotype: The germline gene is not matched at one end of the junction; a read error may be the cause. V usage is TRBV5-4 and J usage is TRBJ2-2, with 8 bases that match TRBD1. Germline CDR1 is SGHNT and CDR2 is YYREEE (reference sequence). This CDR3 has 16 residues. This chain's CDR3 is CASQLEIRGRTRELFF. As DNA, the CDR3 is TGTGCCAGCCAGCTTGAAATCAGGGGGCGGACCAGGGAACTGTTTTTT.

A note on this clonotype: Given a much more abundant clone one base away, this may be a read error. This sequence joins TRBV7-9 and TRBJ2-7; 7 bases fit TRBD1. There are 15 residues in the CDR3. Trimming cost V 4 bases and J 2 bases; bases outside gene matches: 8. Germline V gene lookup returns CDR1 SEHNR and CDR2 FQNEAQ (reference sequence). CDR3 in amino acids: CASSSSGTDTYEQYF. CDR3 DNA sequence: TGTGCCAGCAGCTCCAGTGGGACAGATACCTACGAGCAGTACTTC.

As regards this clonotype: At one of its ends the junction is not consistent with the germline gene, which may arise from a read error. This chain joins TRBV29-1 and TRBJ2-1, with 11 positions matching TRBD2. The CDR3 extends over 15 amino acids. The germline V gene has CDR1 SQVTM and CDR2 ANQGSEA. The CDR3 loop reads CSVDLSSGRAGEQFF. The CDR3 DNA reads as TGCAGTGTTGATCTAAGTAGCGGGAGGGCGGGTGAGCAGTTCTTC.

In regard to this clonotype: The CDR3 carries no conserved terminal phenylalanine or tryptophan, so it likely arises from a read error. J is TRBJ2-7 and V is TRBV11-2; TRBD2 matches at 10 bases. CDR1 SGHAT and CDR2 FQNNGV come from the germline V gene. This CDR3 has 16 residues. The CDR3 is CTSNRLGLADAYGQYS. CDR3 DNA sequence: TGTACCAGCAACCGACTCGGACTAGCGGATGCCTACGGGCAGTACTCC.

Remarks on this clonotype: At one end the junction does not follow the germline gene, possibly because of a read error. J is TRBJ2-7 and V is TRBV10-1; TRBD1 matches at 7 bases. This CDR3 spans 13 amino acids. Germline V gives CDR1 WNHNN, CDR2 SYGVQD (reference sequence). CDR3 in amino acids: CASSGGTDYDQYF. The CDR3 coding sequence is TGCGCCAGCAGTGGGGGGACAGATTACGACCAGTACTTC.

This clonotype was seen more than once but under ten times. The chain recombines TRBV30 with TRBJ1-6; a possible D gene is TRBD1 (5 bases). Germline V gene sequence: CDR1 GTSNPN, CDR2 SVGIG (reference sequence). V dropped 2 bases and J dropped 12 bases, with 14 bases sitting between them. The CDR3 extends over 13 amino acids. The CDR3 DNA reads TGTGCCTGGAGTCCTACTCGGGGGGAACCCCTCCACTTT. Translating it yields CAWSPTRGEPLHF.

A remark on this clonotype: One end of the junction is discordant with germline, which a read error may explain. V gene TRBV28 combines with J gene TRBJ2-7, with D perhaps matching TRBD1 (6 bases). The CDR3 has 14 amino acids. Germline assignment: CDR1 MDHEN and CDR2 SYDVKM. CDR3 sequence: CASSRQDQSYKQYF. The CDR3, as DNA: TGTGCCAGCAGTAGACAGGACCAATCCTACAAGCAGTACTTC.

A few counts support this clonotype. The chain recombines TRBV19 with TRBJ1-2; D remains unclear. Per germline, CDR1 LNHDA and CDR2 SQIVND (reference sequence). The CDR3 has 14 residues. The germline V and J ends were trimmed by 7 bases and 0 bases, with 12 bases remaining between them. CDR3 region: CASTATASNYGYTF. In DNA form, the CDR3 reads TGTGCCAGTACCGCAACGGCATCTAACTATGGCTACACCTTC.

Concerning this clonotype itself: One end of the junction fails to match germline, which may point to a read error. The chain links TRBV11-2 to TRBJ2-7; D remains unclear. The V gene's germline CDR1 is SGHAT and CDR2 FQNNGV. CDR3 length equals 16 residues. CDR3 amino acids: CTSSLAPSGRSYEQYF. The CDR3 DNA reads TGTACCAGCAGCTTAGCACCTAGTGGGCGCTCCTACGAGCAGTACTTC.

As regards this clonotype: This may arise from a read error, as a much more abundant clone is one base away. The chain couples TRBV12-3 or TRBV12-4 to TRBJ2-5; D uncertain. The CDR3 covers 11 residues. V was clipped by 4 bases and J by 4 bases, with 4 bases between them. The CDR3 sequence is CASSCGETQYF. CDR3 bases: TGTGCCAGCAGTTGCGGAGAGACCCAGTACTTC.

Regarding this clonotype: The junction departs from germline at one end; a sequencing error may be responsible. The chain uses TRBV11-2 and TRBJ1-1; D remains unclear. This CDR3 comprises 13 residues. The germline V gene encodes CDR1 SGHAT and CDR2 FQNNGV. The CDR3 nucleotides are TGTGCCAACAGCTCAGTCGGGGAGACTGAAGCTTTCTTT. As protein: CANSSVGETEAFF.

Details on this clonotype: A much larger clone is a single base away; this may be a read error. This rearrangement joins TRBV12-3 or TRBV12-4 to TRBJ2-3; D gene ambiguous. This CDR3 comprises 14 residues. CDR3 sequence reads: CTSSSPLSSDTQYF. The CDR3 DNA reads TGTACCAGCAGTTCCCCCCTCTCTAGTGATACGCAGTATTTT.

Regarding this clonotype: A much larger clone differs from this one at a single base, so this may be a read error. J is TRBJ2-3 and V is TRBV5-5; 12 nucleotides agree with TRBD2. Germline V CDR1 and CDR2: SGHKS, YYEKEE (reference sequence). The CDR3 runs 14 residues. The CDR3 loop is CASSLGLAGDTRYF. CDR3 DNA: TGTGCCAGCAGCTTGGGACTAGCGGGAGATACGCGGTATTTT.

About this clonotype: The CDR3 does not close with the conserved phenylalanine or tryptophan, likely indicating a read error. The J gene is TRBJ1-1, the V gene TRBV11-2, with D uncertain. The CDR3 is 12 residues long. Germline assignment: CDR1 SGHAT and CDR2 FQNNGV. For the CDR3, the DNA is TGTGCCAGCAGCTTAGGGTGCACTGAGGCTTTCTCT. Its translation: CASSLGCTEAFS.

This clonotype was found a few times. This may come from a read error, since a much larger clone is one base off. The rearrangement joins TRBV29-1 to TRBJ2-3, with D tentatively TRBD2 (6 bases). Germline loops: CDR1 SQVTM, CDR2 ANQGSEA. The CDR3 is 15 amino acids. In DNA, the CDR3 is TGCAGCGTTGTCGGAGGGAGATTAGGAACAGATATGCAGTATTTT. This encodes CSVVGGRLGTDMQYF.

For this clonotype: The junction and the germline gene differ at one end; a read error may be behind it. This chain connects TRBV11-2 to TRBJ2-5; D is perhaps TRBD2 (5 bases). There are 13 residues in the CDR3. Germline loops: CDR1 SGHAT, CDR2 FQNNGV. The CDR3 nucleotides are TGTGCCAGCAGCTTAAATTCGTGGGAGACTCAGTGCTTC. Residues: CASSLNSWETQCF.

Concerning this clonotype itself: Mismatch with germline at one junction end may stem from a read error. This rearrangement joins TRBV7-8 to TRBJ2-1; the match to TRBD2 covers 7 bases. This CDR3 is built from 15 residues. Germline V CDR1 and CDR2: SGHVS, FQNEAQ. The CDR3 sequence: CASRLAHGSGYEEFF. The DNA for the CDR3 is TGTGCCAGCAGGCTCGCGCACGGTAGCGGGTATGAGGAGTTCTTC.

With regard to this clonotype: One end of the junction fails to match germline, which may point to a read error. The chain recombines TRBV10-2 with TRBJ2-5; D gene ambiguous. CDR1 and CDR2 from the germline V gene are WSHSY and SAAADI. This CDR3 has 15 amino acids. The CDR3 sequence: CASSERLPIQETQYF. The CDR3, as DNA: TGCGCCAGTAGTGAAAGACTGCCTATCCAAGAGACCCAGTACTTC.

In the case of this clonotype: One junction end does not reproduce the germline sequence, and a read error may be involved. In nucleotides, the CDR3 is TGCACCAGCGGCCCTTTGGGTACAGGGTTCATTCAGTACTTC. Its protein product is CTSGPLGTGFIQYF. The chain has TRBV4-1 and TRBJ2-4; the D gene is possibly TRBD1 (6 bases). The CDR3 contains 14 residues. The germline V gene encodes CDR1 MGHRA and CDR2 YSYEKL.

The rearrangement links TRBV4-1 to TRBJ2-3; D is uncertain. The CDR3 is 15 amino acids. Trimming removed 4 bases at V and 5 bases at J, with 16 bases between. Germline CDR1 and CDR2: MGHRA and YSYEKL. CDR3 region: CASSRDSLVVDTQYF. CDR3 bases: TGCGCCAGCAGCCGAGATAGCCTAGTGGTAGATACGCAGTATTTT.

As for this clonotype: Since a much larger clone is just one base distant, this may be a read error. This chain links TRBV10-1 with TRBJ2-2; D remains unclear. Germline CDR1 WNHNN, CDR2 SYGVQD (reference sequence). The CDR3 covers 12 residues. The CDR3 sequence is CTSRTNTGELFF. The CDR3 nucleotides read TGCACCAGCCGTACGAACACCGGGGAGCTGTTTTTT.